This T cell receptor (beta chain) originates from a study of cytomegalovirus exposure and HLA in healthy donors. Study-wide findings and caveats: In vitro data verified a few CMV-associated chains as specific for CMV antigens. In a later analysis, HLA-associated TCR beta chains were more clonally expanded than equally common others.

Healthy people donating bone marrow made up the donors. Trimming at V came to 5 bases and at J to 4 bases, leaving 3 bases not matched to a gene. Per the germline V gene, CDR1 is SGHRS and CDR2 is YFSETQ. This CDR3 spans 13 amino acids. 13 Jbeta primers and 60 Vbeta primers were used for the PCR. Measured with immunoSEQ multiplex PCR; TCRdb has only the in-frame clones, and not every one. This table holds about 99,000 clones, over 65% found once. This clone was observed once. Its antigen is as yet unknown. The sequenced sample consisted of PBMCs. The chain uses TRBV5-1 and TRBJ2-1, with 7 bases fitting TRBD1. The clonotype originates from a woman aged 40 to 50 in good health and CMV-seronegative. The CDR3 bases are TGCGCCAGCAGTAGGGGGCTGTACAATGAGCAGTTCTTC. Protein sequence: CASSRGLYNEQFF.